This passage covers 5 T cell receptor beta chains from one sample sequenced in a study of cytomegalovirus exposure and HLA in healthy donors (dated by TCRdb to the late 2010s). Library prep was done by the immunoSEQ multiplex PCR assay. The multiplex PCR relied on a mix of 60 forward primers for TCR Vbeta segments and 13 reverse primers for TCR Jbeta segments. The source is immuneACCESS, and TCRdb retained only in-frame sequences with V and J called. Part of the clones is not carried over; for the studies checked, unresolved V genes explain less than half of this, and the remainder is unexplained. In this sample the table shows some 130,000 clones, around four fifths of which occur a single time. In total, the top ten clones hold over 4.5% of the sample. The specimen was PBMCs. These receptors were collected from a woman aged 40-49 years in good health and CMV-seropositive.

The genes are TRBV6-1 and TRBJ1-2; TRBD1 might be the D (5 bases). Germline loops: CDR1 MNHNS, CDR2 SASEGT. The V end lost 4 bases, the J end lost 12 bases, and 12 bases lay between the germline ends. The CDR3 is 11 amino acids. CDR3 loop: CASSGQPTNTF. Written as DNA, the CDR3 is TGTGCCAGCAGTGGACAGCCCACTAACACCTTC.

With regard to this clone: Other DNA sequences in the same sample also yield this CDR3. The chain couples TRBV5-1 to TRBJ2-1; maybe TRBD1 (6 bases). CDR3 length: 12 residues. Trimming shortened V by 4 bases and J by 8 bases, and 10 bases separated the two germline ends. The germline CDR1 and CDR2 sequences are SGHRS and YFSETQ. The CDR3 DNA reads TGCGCCAGCAGCCCGACAGGCGATGAGCAGTTCTTC. It yields the protein CASSPTGDEQFF.

This chain joins TRBV7-6 and TRBJ2-2; possibly TRBD2 for D (5 bases). V dropped 5 bases and J dropped 2 bases, with 15 bases sitting between them. The CDR3 length is 16 residues. Per the germline V gene, CDR1 is SGHVS and CDR2 is FNYEAQ. This CDR3 is CASSPTLPGNTGELFF. The DNA of the CDR3 is TGTGCCAGCAGCCCCACCCTGCCGGGAAACACCGGGGAGCTGTTTTTT. The entire variable domain, with the rest obtained from reference TRBV7-6 and TRBJ2-2, is as follows: GAGVSQSPRYKVTKRGQDVALRCDPISGHVSLYWYRQALGQGPEFLTYFNYEAQQDKSGLPNDRFSAERPEGSISTLTIQRTEQRDSAMYRCASSPTLPGNTGELFFGEGSRLTVL.

The CDR3 loop is CASSLRLGGQETQYF. Written as DNA, the CDR3 is TGTGCCAGCAGCTTAAGGCTAGGGGGACAAGAGACCCAGTACTTC. The V call is TRBV11-3, the J call TRBJ2-5; weak D call: TRBD1 (6 bases). CDR1 is SGHNT, CDR2 YENEEA, per germline. V was clipped by 2 bases and J by 2 bases, with 12 bases between them. The length of the CDR3 is 15 residues.

The table lists this clone with a few counts. The chain couples TRBV6-5 to TRBJ2-7, with D maybe TRBD1 (6 bases). The CDR3 runs to 16 residues. Germline V gene lookup returns CDR1 MNHEY and CDR2 SVGAGI. V gave up 0 bases and J gave up 0 bases, with 12 bases separating them. The CDR3 spells CASSYSWTALSYEQYF. DNA for the CDR3: TGTGCCAGCAGTTACTCATGGACAGCCCTCTCCTACGAGCAGTACTTC.